A single sample is the source of the 27 T cell receptor beta chains below, sequenced in a study of cytomegalovirus exposure and HLA in healthy donors. Primers: 60 Vbeta forward and 13 Jbeta reverse. Produced via immunoSEQ multiplex PCR; TCRdb's table is partial and in-frame only. This repertoire shows over 65,000 clones, around 80% found once; its top ten account for around 7.4%. Sequencing input: PBMCs. These receptor sequences come from a woman aged 25-40 years in good health and CMV-seropositive.

The chain couples TRBV29-1 to TRBJ2-3, with 8 bases that match TRBD2. In germline, CDR1 is SQVTM, CDR2 ANQGSEA. J was trimmed by 7 bases and V by 4 bases; bases with no gene match: 7. CDR3 length: 13 amino acids. Written as DNA, the CDR3 is TGCAGCGTTGGGGGGACTAGGAAAAATACGCAGTATTTT. It yields the protein CSVGGTRKNTQYF.

The gene calls are TRBV11-1 and TRBJ2-7; D uncertain. This CDR3 has 15 residues. Germline loops: CDR1 SGHAT, CDR2 FQDESV (reference sequence). Trimming took 1 base from V and 1 from J, leaving 11 bases between them. CDR3 in DNA: TGTGCCAGCAGCTTAGAGGCGGCCATATCCTACGAGCAGTACTTC. Amino acids: CASSLEAAISYEQYF.

The chain carries TRBV30 and TRBJ2-3, with D possibly TRBD1 on 5 matching bases. Trimming cost V 2 bases and J 0 bases, with 9 bases left between them. Germline-derived CDR1 and CDR2 are GTSNPN and SVGIG (reference sequence). There are 14 residues in the CDR3. The CDR3 reads CAWSKGHSTDTQYF. CDR3 nucleotide sequence: TGTGCCTGGAGTAAGGGGCATAGCACAGATACGCAGTATTTT.

The gene calls are TRBV7-2 and TRBJ2-3, with D possibly being TRBD1 (6 bases). Germline V gives CDR1 SGHTA, CDR2 FQGNSA. Trimming left V 1 base short and J 3 bases short, with 11 bases between. The CDR3 runs to 15 residues. Here the CDR3 DNA reads TGTGCCAGCAGCTTAGTTCTGGGGGCAACAGATACGCAGTATTTT. This sequence encodes CASSLVLGATDTQYF. Full variable domain (rest looked up from reference TRBV7-2 and TRBJ2-3): GAGVSQSPSNKVTEKGKDVELRCDPISGHTALYWYRQSLGQGLEFLIYFQGNSAPDKSGLPSDRFSAERTGGSVSTLTIQRTQQEDSAVYLCASSLVLGATDTQYFGPGTRLTVL.

CDR3 in DNA: TGTGCCAGCAGTTCTCATACAGGGGGATATAATGAAAAACTGTTTTTT. Its translation is CASSSHTGGYNEKLFF. V gene TRBV27 combines with J gene TRBJ1-4, with 8 positions matching TRBD1. V dropped 4 bases and J dropped 4; count of bases not matched to a gene: 8. CDR3 length equals 16 residues. Germline loops: CDR1 MNHEY, CDR2 SMNVEV (reference sequence).

The CDR3 region has the DNA TGTGCCATCAGTGAGTCAAAAGGGGCCTCTGGAAACACCATATATTTT. This encodes CAISESKGASGNTIYF. The V gene is TRBV10-3, the J gene TRBJ1-3; TRBD1 might be the D (5 bases). Trimming cost V 0 bases and J 0 bases, with 9 bases left between them. There are 16 residues in the CDR3. Germline CDR1 reads ENHRY; CDR2 reads SYGVKD.

V gene TRBV19 combines with J gene TRBJ1-5; a possible D gene is TRBD1 (6 bases). CDR1 and CDR2 (germline): LNHDA, SQIVND (reference sequence). This CDR3 spans 16 amino acids. With 2 bases removed from V and 3 bases from J, the gap between germline ends came to 14 bases. CDR3 DNA sequence: TGTGCCAGTAGTATAAGGGGGTTTGGGGTCAATCAGCCCCAGCATTTT. Protein product: CASSIRGFGVNQPQHF.

The CDR3 sequence: CAISVQGVGTSYEQYF. Here the CDR3 DNA reads TGTGCCATCAGTGTTCAGGGGGTGGGGACCTCCTACGAGCAGTACTTC. This rearrangement joins TRBV10-3 to TRBJ2-7; TRBD1 agrees at 7 bases. V was pared by 4 bases and J by 0 bases, with 9 bases of the junction left unmatched. The CDR3 is made up of 16 amino acids. Looked up from germline, CDR1 is ENHRY and CDR2 is SYGVKD.

This clone has only one observation. Here the CDR3 reads CASTGQPGHIQYF. The CDR3 DNA reads TGTGCCAGTACGGGACAGCCAGGCCACATTCAGTACTTC. This chain uses TRBV19 with TRBJ2-4, with TRBD1 matching 7 bases. Germline V gives CDR1 LNHDA, CDR2 SQIVND (reference sequence). The V gene end was trimmed by 7 bases and the J gene end by 8 bases; junction bases not matched to a gene: 8. This CDR3 spans 13 amino acids. Full variable domain (rest looked up from reference TRBV19 and TRBJ2-4): DGGITQSPKYLFRKEGQNVTLSCEQNLNHDAMYWYRQDPGQGLRLIYYSQIVNDFQKGDIAEGYSVSREKKESFPLTVTSAQKNPTAFYLCASTGQPGHIQYFGAGTRLSVL.

The table lists this clone with a count of one. The chain joins TRBV2 to TRBJ2-7; TRBD2 might be the D (5 bases). V was trimmed by 6 bases and J by 3 bases, leaving 18 bases between them. The germline gives CDR1 SNHLY, CDR2 FYNNEI. This CDR3 spans 15 amino acids. For the CDR3, the DNA is TGTGCCAGCAGGGTGGATCGGAGGTTGGACTACGAGCAGTACTTC. Protein: CASRVDRRLDYEQYF.

This clone was observed a few times. The CDR3: CASRPRGSPNQPQHF. DNA of the CDR3: TGTGCCAGCAGGCCCAGGGGATCCCCTAATCAGCCCCAGCATTTT. The gene calls are TRBV5-6 and TRBJ1-5; tentative D call: TRBD1 (6 bases). Per the germline V gene, CDR1 is SGHDT and CDR2 is YYEEEE. The V end lost 5 bases, the J end lost 4 bases, and 16 bases lay between the germline ends. This CDR3 comprises 15 residues.

The V gene is TRBV7-9, the J gene TRBJ1-4, with a weak D call TRBD1 (6 bases). The CDR3 contains 14 residues. Looked up from germline, CDR1 is SEHNR and CDR2 is FQNEAQ (reference sequence). V was clipped by 10 bases and J by 2 bases, with 14 bases between them. CDR3 sequence reads: CATQGGGTNEKLFF. CDR3 coding DNA: TGTGCCACCCAAGGGGGGGGTACTAATGAAAAACTGTTTTTT. Together with reference TRBV7-9 and TRBJ1-4, the CDR3 gives the full variable domain: DTGVSQNPRHKITKRGQNVTFRCDPISEHNRLYWYRQTLGQGPEFLTYFQNEAQLEKSRLLSDRFSAERPKGSFSTLEIQRTEQGDSAMYLCATQGGGTNEKLFFGSGTQLSVL.

J is TRBJ2-1 and V is TRBV5-4; D might be TRBD2 (5 bases). This CDR3 comprises 15 residues. Trimming took 3 bases from V and 1 from J, leaving 11 bases between them. CDR1 SGHNT and CDR2 YYREEE come from the germline V gene (reference sequence). The CDR3, as DNA: TGTGCCAGCAGCTCTTCTCGCGGGTCCTACAATGAGCAGTTCTTC. Amino acid sequence: CASSSSRGSYNEQFF.

This chain connects TRBV11-3 to TRBJ2-2, with D perhaps TRBD2 (6 bases). Germline CDR1 SGHNT, CDR2 YENEEA. Trimming took off 4 bases at V and 5 bases at J, with 8 bases between the two ends. The CDR3 is made up of 13 amino acids. CDR3 amino acids: CASSSRGTGELFF. CDR3 in DNA: TGTGCCAGCAGCTCGCGGGGAACCGGGGAGCTGTTTTTT. The entire variable domain, with the rest obtained from reference TRBV11-3 and TRBJ2-2, is as follows: EAGVVQSPRYKIIEKKQPVAFWCNPISGHNTLYWYLQNLGQGPELLIRYENEEAVDDSQLPKDRFSAERLKGVDSTLKIQPAELGDSAVYLCASSSRGTGELFFGEGSRLTVL.

V usage is TRBV6-1 and J usage is TRBJ2-1; tentative D call: TRBD2 (6 bases). The CDR3 consists of 14 residues. The V gene lost 1 base and the J gene lost 7 bases, with 11 bases spanning the gap. Looked up from germline, CDR1 is MNHNS and CDR2 is SASEGT. The CDR3 loop is CASSEGAGTNEQFF. In nucleotides, the CDR3 is TGTGCCAGCAGTGAAGGCGCGGGGACTAATGAGCAGTTCTTC.

Turning to this clone: The same CDR3 arises from other DNA sequences in this sample as well. This rearrangement joins TRBV19 to TRBJ2-1, with 8 bases lining up with TRBD1. Germline-derived CDR1 and CDR2 are LNHDA and SQIVND (reference sequence). The CDR3 is 15 amino acids. V gave up 5 bases and J gave up 2 bases; unmatched junction bases: 5. The CDR3 region is CASSPDRGAYNEQFF. The CDR3 DNA follows: TGTGCCAGTAGTCCCGACAGGGGCGCCTACAATGAGCAGTTCTTC.

V usage is TRBV4-3 and J usage is TRBJ2-7; D is perhaps TRBD1 (5 bases). V dropped 1 base and J dropped 4 bases, with 8 bases sitting between them. The CDR3 has 13 residues. Germline CDR1 and CDR2: LGHNA and YSLEER. CDR3 amino acids: CASSQGKGYEQYF. In nucleotides, the CDR3 is TGCGCCAGCAGCCAAGGGAAGGGGTACGAGCAGTACTTC.

The chain has TRBV19 and TRBJ1-1; 9 nucleotides align to TRBD1. Germline CDR1 LNHDA, CDR2 SQIVND (reference sequence). Losses at the gene ends were 2 bases for V and 4 bases for J; bases not matched to a gene: 5. The CDR3 totals 15 residues. Written as DNA, the CDR3 is TGTGCCAGTAGTATAAGCGGACAGGGGAGCACTGAAGCTTTCTTT. The encoded protein is CASSISGQGSTEAFF.

A remark on this clone: The junction shows a germline mismatch at one end, possibly a read error. As DNA, the CDR3 is TGTGCCAGCAGTAACTCTCTTTATGAGCAGTTCTTC. Translating it yields CASSNSLYEQFF. This sequence joins TRBV6-5 and TRBJ2-1; no clear D gene. The length of the CDR3 is 12 residues. Germline V CDR1 and CDR2: MNHEY, SVGAGI.

Only one count was recorded for this clone. The V call is TRBV6-6, the J call TRBJ2-7; TRBD2 matches 13 bases. V shed 0 bases, J shed 2 bases, and the junction held 1 base outside the gene matches. The germline V gene encodes CDR1 MNHNY and CDR2 SVGAGI (reference sequence). The CDR3 extends over 16 amino acids. CDR3 amino acids: CASSYSTSGRTYEQYF. CDR3 bases: TGTGCCAGCAGTTACTCGACTAGCGGGAGGACCTACGAGCAGTACTTC.

This rearrangement joins TRBV5-1 to TRBJ2-5, with 9 bases that match TRBD2. The CDR3 has 16 amino acids. Germline V gene sequence: CDR1 SGHRS, CDR2 YFSETQ. Trimming removed 4 bases from V and 1 base from J; junction bases left unmatched: 8. DNA of the CDR3: TGCGCCAGCAGCAAAGGGACTAGCAACCTCCAAGAGACCCAGTACTTC. Protein: CASSKGTSNLQETQYF.

CDR3 amino acids: CASSSPPAGEQYF. CDR3 coding DNA: TGTGCCAGCAGCTCTCCCCCAGCGGGCGAGCAGTACTTC. The chain combines TRBV13 with TRBJ2-7, with D possibly being TRBD2 (6 bases). Germline assignment: CDR1 PRHDT and CDR2 FYEKMQ (reference sequence). CDR3 length equals 13 residues. V lost 4 bases to trimming and J lost 6 bases, with 13 bases between them.

The V call is TRBV4-3, the J call TRBJ2-5, with D possibly TRBD2 on 5 matching bases. The ends were cut back, 4 bases at V and 4 bases at J, with 19 bases in the middle. Looked up from germline, CDR1 is LGHNA and CDR2 is YSLEER. The CDR3 runs 16 residues. CDR3: CASSPAGGVWGETQYF. Written as DNA, the CDR3 is TGCGCCAGCAGCCCTGCGGGCGGCGTGTGGGGAGAGACCCAGTACTTC.

The rearrangement links TRBV30 to TRBJ2-7, with TRBD1 identical over 8 bases. V was clipped by 3 bases and J by 1 base; unmatched bases: 8. Looked up from germline, CDR1 is GTSNPN and CDR2 is SVGIG (reference sequence). CDR3 length: 15 amino acids. The CDR3 region is CAWRPRGLGSYEQYF. The DNA of the CDR3 is TGTGCCTGGAGGCCCAGGGGGCTGGGGTCCTACGAGCAGTACTTC.

V gene TRBV10-3 combines with J gene TRBJ2-2, with 7 nucleotides matching TRBD2. The CDR3 spans 14 residues. J was trimmed by 5 bases and V by 6 bases; bases with no gene match: 6. Per the germline V gene, CDR1 is ENHRY and CDR2 is SYGVKD. In DNA, the CDR3 is TGTGCCATCAGGGCGGGAGCGGGGACCGGGGAGCTGTTTTTT. As protein: CAIRAGAGTGELFF.

The V and J genes are TRBV29-1 and TRBJ1-2; D call uncertain. From germline, CDR1 is SQVTM and CDR2 ANQGSEA. This CDR3 is 15 amino acids long. Trimming left V 1 base short and J 1 base short, with 13 bases between. In nucleotides, the CDR3 is TGCAGCGTTGAAGTTGGCCGCCCATATAACTATGGCTACACCTTC. Translating it yields CSVEVGRPYNYGYTF.

This chain connects TRBV4-1 to TRBJ2-5; D is perhaps TRBD2 (6 bases). The V gene lost 1 base and the J gene lost 1 base, with 10 bases spanning the gap. Germline V CDR1 and CDR2: MGHRA, YSYEKL. The CDR3 consists of 15 residues. The chain's CDR3 is CASSQAGGPQETQYF. CDR3 DNA: TGCGCCAGCAGCCAAGCTGGAGGGCCCCAAGAGACCCAGTACTTC.